The 20 T cell receptor beta chains below were found in one sample sequenced in a study of glioma-infiltrating T cells. Amplification of TCR alpha and beta CDR3 regions from RNA used iRepertoire nested multiplex PCR. TCRdb analysed the multiplex PCR reads with MiXCR anew, one entry per CDR3 protein. The profile shows roughly 130,000 distinct CDR3 sequences, approximately 26% of them singletons. Sequencing was performed on glioma tissue, nonneoplastic brain tissue, or PBMCs (not recorded which). Receptors originate from a human donor with low-grade glioma or glioblastoma, undergoing nonglioma brain surgery, or in good health (not recorded which).

Comment on this clonotype: Given a much more abundant clone one base away, this may be a read error. This chain joins TRBV28 and TRBJ1-1, with a weak D call TRBD1 (6 bases). The CDR3 spans 13 residues. V was cut by 3 bases and J by 10 bases, with 15 bases left in between. The germline V gene encodes CDR1 MDHEN and CDR2 SYDVKM. CDR3 protein: CASSFGGLAVAFF. In DNA, the CDR3 is TGTGCCAGCAGTTTCGGGGGGCTGGCTGTAGCTTTCTTT. The entire variable domain, with the rest obtained from reference TRBV28 and TRBJ1-1, is as follows: DVKVTQSSRYLVKRTGEKVFLECVQDMDHENMFWYRQDPGLGLRLIYFSYDVKMKEKGDIPEGYSVSREKKERFSLILESASTNQTSMYLCASSFGGLAVAFFGQGTRLTVV.

The V call is TRBV19, the J call TRBJ2-5; D is uncertain. V was clipped by 5 bases and J by 5 bases, with 12 bases between them. Germline values: CDR1 LNHDA, CDR2 SQIVND (reference sequence). The CDR3 is made up of 13 amino acids. The CDR3 bases are TGTGCCAGTAGTCGATCGATTGGGGAGACCCAGTACTTC. This translates into CASSRSIGETQYF.

This clonotype was found once. An end of the junction does not agree with germline; a read error may underlie this. The chain couples TRBV7-9 to TRBJ2-5, with D hard to call. From germline, CDR1 is SEHNR and CDR2 FQNEAQ (reference sequence). The CDR3 contains 15 residues. CDR3 protein: CASSLGVGFQETRYF. CDR3 bases: TGTGCCAGCAGCTTAGGAGTCGGGTTCCAAGAGACCCGGTACTTC.

This sequence joins TRBV6-1 and TRBJ2-3; possible D gene TRBD1, 5 bases. CDR1 is MNHNS, CDR2 SASEGT, per germline. This CDR3 has 14 residues. V lost 3 bases to trimming and J lost 4 bases, with 11 bases between them. This chain's CDR3 is CASSDLKQADTQYF. CDR3 in DNA: TGTGCCAGCAGTGATCTCAAACAGGCAGATACGCAGTATTTT.

The chain recombines TRBV12-3 or TRBV12-4 with TRBJ2-5; TRBD2 aligns across 7 bases. The CDR3 is 16 residues long. Unmatched junction bases numbered 9, after V lost 3 bases and J lost 2 bases. The CDR3 protein is CASSFGIAGLQETQYF. The DNA for the CDR3 is TGTGCCAGCAGTTTTGGGATAGCGGGCCTACAAGAGACCCAGTACTTC.

The genes are TRBV11-2 and TRBJ2-7, with a possible D match to TRBD2 (5 bases). Germline V CDR1 and CDR2: SGHAT, FQNNGV. V lost 3 bases and J lost 4, with 10 bases in between. This CDR3 contains 13 residues. CDR3 sequence: CASSLIPGYEQYV. For the CDR3, the DNA is TGTGCCAGCAGCTTGATACCGGGGTACGAGCAGTACGTC.

Regarding this clonotype: The conserved phenylalanine or tryptophan normally closing the CDR3 is absent here, so this likely arose from a read error. This chain links TRBV20-1 with TRBJ1-5; D not resolved. Deletions cut 6 bases from V and 7 bases from J, with 16 bases between. The CDR3 covers 13 residues. CDR1 is DFQATT and CDR2 is SNEGSKA in the germline V gene (reference sequence). This CDR3 reads CSARGDGRQPQHL. DNA for the CDR3: TGCAGTGCACGGGGTGACGGGCGCCAGCCCCAGCATCTT.

This clonotype turned up a few times. The V call is TRBV9, the J call TRBJ2-2; maybe TRBD1 (5 bases). Looked up from germline, CDR1 is SGDLS and CDR2 is YYNGEE. The V and J ends lost 4 bases and 3 bases respectively, with 19 bases between them. The CDR3 loop spans 17 amino acids. Written as DNA, the CDR3 is TGTGCCAGCAGCTCAACAAGGGTCAGGGTGGACACCGGGGAGCTGTTTTTT. This sequence encodes CASSSTRVRVDTGELFF.

This clonotype was detected many times. The chain combines TRBV20-1 with TRBJ1-5; possibly TRBD1 for D (5 bases). V was clipped by 1 base and J by 6 bases, with 13 bases between them. Looked up from germline, CDR1 is DFQATT and CDR2 is SNEGSKA (reference sequence). CDR3 length: 14 residues. The DNA for the CDR3 is TGCAGTGCTAGAGCTGGACAATTTGCTCAGCCCCAGCATTTT. This codes for CSARAGQFAQPQHF.

This clonotype appeared many times. The V and J genes are TRBV28 and TRBJ2-5, with D perhaps TRBD2 (6 bases). Per the germline V gene, CDR1 is MDHEN and CDR2 is SYDVKM. V dropped 7 bases and J dropped 4 bases, with 10 bases sitting between them. The length of the CDR3 is 12 residues. The CDR3 sequence: CASNRRGETQYF. The CDR3 nucleotides are TGTGCCAGCAATCGGAGGGGAGAGACCCAGTACTTC.

This clonotype was detected many times. V gene TRBV27 combines with J gene TRBJ1-6, with D unclear. The germline V gene encodes CDR1 MNHEY and CDR2 SMNVEV (reference sequence). Trimming took 6 bases from V and 7 from J, leaving 13 bases between them. This CDR3 is built from 14 residues. CDR3 nucleotides: TGTGCCAGCAGCCGCTCAGTGGGAAATTCACCCCTCCACTTT. Residues: CASSRSVGNSPLHF.

The chain recombines TRBV27 with TRBJ2-1, with 9 nucleotides matching TRBD2. V lost 1 base to trimming and J lost 0 bases; unmatched junction nucleotides: 13. The CDR3 has 20 amino acids. Per germline, CDR1 MNHEY and CDR2 SMNVEV (reference sequence). The DNA for the CDR3 is TGTGCCAGCAGTTTATTAGCCGTACTAGCGGGTCAGAGCTCCTACAATGAGCAGTTCTTC. The encoded protein is CASSLLAVLAGQSSYNEQFF.

This clonotype was detected only a few times. The V call is TRBV20-1, the J call TRBJ2-3; TRBD2 is a possible D gene (6 bases). CDR1 DFQATT and CDR2 SNEGSKA come from the germline V gene (reference sequence). The CDR3 runs to 18 residues. Trimming pared 5 bases from V and 6 bases from J, leaving 30 bases between. In nucleotides, the CDR3 is TGCAGTGCTCCCCCTGGGGGGACTTCACATTTGGGTAGGGATACGCAGTATTTT. It specifies CSAPPGGTSHLGRDTQYF.

Points on this clonotype: A much more abundant neighbour one base away suggests this may be a read error. Without the conserved terminal phenylalanine or tryptophan, this CDR3 likely stems from a read error. V usage is TRBV6-5 and J usage is TRBJ1-2; no clear D. With 7 bases removed from V and 0 bases from J, the gap between germline ends came to 12 bases. Germline lookup yields CDR1 MNHEY and CDR2 SVGAGI. The CDR3 sequence is 14 residues long. The CDR3 sequence is CASKGQAANYGYTL. CDR3 in DNA: TGTGCCAGCAAGGGCCAGGCCGCTAACTATGGCTACACCCTC.

V gene TRBV12-3 or TRBV12-4 combines with J gene TRBJ2-3; D remains unclear. This CDR3 has 15 residues. Trimming left V 6 bases short and J 4 bases short, with 17 bases between. The CDR3 region is CASSIRKTGADTQYF. The CDR3 DNA reads as TGTGCCAGCAGCATTCGGAAAACGGGCGCAGATACGCAGTATTTT.

This clonotype has at least ten counts. V gene TRBV6-6 combines with J gene TRBJ1-6; 8 nucleotides match TRBD1. This CDR3 has 16 residues. Trimming at V came to 2 bases and at J to 3 bases, leaving 3 bases not matched to a gene. Germline V gene data show CDR1 as MNHNY and CDR2 as SVGAGI (reference sequence). The DNA of the CDR3 is TGTGCCAGCAGTTACGGGGACAGGATCTATAATTCACCCCTCCACTTT. Protein product: CASSYGDRIYNSPLHF.

This clonotype was seen a few times. The J gene is TRBJ2-3, the V gene TRBV11-2; TRBD1 agrees at 7 bases. J lost 3 bases, V lost 5 bases, and 8 bases had no gene match. CDR1 is SGHAT, CDR2 FQNNGV, per germline. CDR3 length: 15 amino acids. CDR3 residues: CASSQTGQPTDTQYF. The CDR3 bases are TGTGCCAGCAGCCAGACGGGACAGCCTACAGATACGCAGTATTTT.

There are many counts of this clonotype. The chain carries TRBV18 and TRBJ1-5, with 8 bases lining up with TRBD1. The V gene's germline CDR1 is KGHSH and CDR2 LQKENI. The CDR3 is made up of 15 amino acids. V gave up 2 bases and J gave up 7 bases; unmatched junction bases: 7. CDR3: CASSPEDRVYQPQHF. The DNA of the CDR3 is TGTGCCAGCTCACCAGAGGACAGGGTTTACCAGCCCCAGCATTTT.

This clonotype was picked up many times. CDR3 sequence (DNA): TGTGCCAGCAGTGCCGCCGACCCTGCCCTCACAGATACGCAGTATTTT. Translated: CASSAADPALTDTQYF. The chain recombines TRBV28 with TRBJ2-3; no reliable D call. V was pared by 5 bases and J by 2 bases, with 17 bases between. The CDR3 is made up of 16 amino acids. CDR1 MDHEN and CDR2 SYDVKM come from the germline V gene.

This clonotype was detected many times. The V gene is TRBV27, the J gene TRBJ2-2; 12 bases agree with TRBD2. CDR3 length equals 17 residues. Germline V gene lookup returns CDR1 MNHEY and CDR2 SMNVEV (reference sequence). V lost 7 bases and J lost 5; bases outside the gene matches: 11. The CDR3 region has the DNA TGTGCCAGCACCGCTTGGCTAGCGGGGGGGCATACCGGGGAGCTGTTTTTT. Protein: CASTAWLAGGHTGELFF.